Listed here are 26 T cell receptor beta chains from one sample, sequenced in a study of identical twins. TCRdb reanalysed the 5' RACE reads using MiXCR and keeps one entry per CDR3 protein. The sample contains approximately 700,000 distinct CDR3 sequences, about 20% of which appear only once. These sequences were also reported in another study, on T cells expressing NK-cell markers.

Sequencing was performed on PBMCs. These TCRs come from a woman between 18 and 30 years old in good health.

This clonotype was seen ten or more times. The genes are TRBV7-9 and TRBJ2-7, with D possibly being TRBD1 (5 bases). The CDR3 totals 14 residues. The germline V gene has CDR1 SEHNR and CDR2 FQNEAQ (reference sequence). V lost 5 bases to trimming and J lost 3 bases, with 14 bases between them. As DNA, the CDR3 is TGTGCCAGCAGCGCCCCCGGTAGGGGCTACGAGCAGTACTTC. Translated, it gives CASSAPGRGYEQYF.

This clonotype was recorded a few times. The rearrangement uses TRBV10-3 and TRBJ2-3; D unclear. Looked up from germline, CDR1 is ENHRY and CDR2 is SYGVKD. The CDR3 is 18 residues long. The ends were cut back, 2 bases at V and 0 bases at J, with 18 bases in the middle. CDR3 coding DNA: TGTGCCATCAGTGAGGTTTTCTCGGTGGCGGAAAGCACAGATACGCAGTATTTT. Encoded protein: CAISEVFSVAESTDTQYF.

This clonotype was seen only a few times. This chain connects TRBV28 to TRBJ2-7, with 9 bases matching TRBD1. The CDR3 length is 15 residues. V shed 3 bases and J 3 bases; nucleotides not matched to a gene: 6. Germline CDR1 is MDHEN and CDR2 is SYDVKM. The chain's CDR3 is CASSFPGTGLYEQYF. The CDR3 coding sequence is TGTGCCAGCAGTTTCCCCGGGACAGGGCTCTACGAGCAGTACTTC.

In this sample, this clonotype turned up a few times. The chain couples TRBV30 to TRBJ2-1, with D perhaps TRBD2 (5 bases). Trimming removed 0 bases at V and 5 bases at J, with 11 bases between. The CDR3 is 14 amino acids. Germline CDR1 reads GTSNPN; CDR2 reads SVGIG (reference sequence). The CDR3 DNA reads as TGTGCCTGGAGTGTCAGAACGGGAAACAATGAGCAGTTCTTC. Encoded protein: CAWSVRTGNNEQFF.

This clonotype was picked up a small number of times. The CDR3 loop is CASSTRQGVSYNEQFF. DNA of the CDR3: TGTGCCAGCAGCACCAGGCAGGGCGTTTCCTACAATGAGCAGTTCTTC. J is TRBJ2-1 and V is TRBV7-9; a possible D gene is TRBD1 (5 bases). The V end lost 5 bases, the J end lost 1 base, and 15 bases lay between the germline ends. The CDR3 spans 16 residues. CDR1 and CDR2 (germline): SEHNR, FQNEAQ (reference sequence).

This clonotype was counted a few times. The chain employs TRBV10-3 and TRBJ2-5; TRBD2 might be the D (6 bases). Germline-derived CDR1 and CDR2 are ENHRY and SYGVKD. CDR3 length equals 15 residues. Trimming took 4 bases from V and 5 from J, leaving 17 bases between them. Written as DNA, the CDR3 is TGTGCCATCAGTGGACGGAGGGGAGAGGCGGAGACCCAGTACTTC. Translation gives CAISGRRGEAETQYF.

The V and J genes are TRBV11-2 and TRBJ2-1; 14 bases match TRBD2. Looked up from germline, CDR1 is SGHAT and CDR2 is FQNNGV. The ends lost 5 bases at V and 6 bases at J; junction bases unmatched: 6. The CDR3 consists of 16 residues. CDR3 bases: TGTGCCAGCAGCCTCCGGACTAGCGGGAGGACCAATGAGCAGTTCTTC. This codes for CASSLRTSGRTNEQFF.

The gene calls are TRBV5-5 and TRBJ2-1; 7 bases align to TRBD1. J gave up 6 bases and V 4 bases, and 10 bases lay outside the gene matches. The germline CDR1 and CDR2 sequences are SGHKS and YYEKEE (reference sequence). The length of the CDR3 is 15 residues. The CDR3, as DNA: TGTGCCAGCAGCGTCCTGACAGGGCTAGGCAATGAGCAGTTCTTC. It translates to CASSVLTGLGNEQFF.

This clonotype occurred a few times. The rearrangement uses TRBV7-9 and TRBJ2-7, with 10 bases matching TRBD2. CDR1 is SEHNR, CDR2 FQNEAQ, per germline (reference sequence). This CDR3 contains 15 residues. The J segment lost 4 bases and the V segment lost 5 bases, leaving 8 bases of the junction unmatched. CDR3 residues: CASSLEREGQYEQYF. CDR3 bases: TGTGCCAGCAGCCTCGAGCGGGAGGGCCAATACGAGCAGTACTTC. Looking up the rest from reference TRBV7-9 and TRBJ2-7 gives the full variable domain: DTGVSQNPRHKITKRGQNVTFRCDPISEHNRLYWYRQTLGQGPEFLTYFQNEAQLEKSRLLSDRFSAERPKGSFSTLEIQRTEQGDSAMYLCASSLEREGQYEQYFGPGTRLTVT.

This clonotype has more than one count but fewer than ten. CDR3 coding DNA: TGCGCCAGCAGCCCGGGGCGCGCGGGGGGGCACGATGAGCAGTTCTTC. This codes for CASSPGRAGGHDEQFF. The chain links TRBV5-1 to TRBJ2-1, with 9 bases identical to TRBD2. The V and J ends lost 4 bases and 8 bases, in that order; junction bases with no gene match: 13. Germline CDR1 SGHRS, CDR2 YFSETQ. CDR3 length equals 16 residues. Variable domain in full (rest from reference TRBV5-1 and TRBJ2-1): KAGVTQTPRYLIKTRGQQVTLSCSPISGHRSVSWYQQTPGQGLQFLFEYFSETQRNKGNFPGRFSGRQFSNSRSEMNVSTLELGDSALYLCASSPGRAGGHDEQFFGPGTRLTVL.

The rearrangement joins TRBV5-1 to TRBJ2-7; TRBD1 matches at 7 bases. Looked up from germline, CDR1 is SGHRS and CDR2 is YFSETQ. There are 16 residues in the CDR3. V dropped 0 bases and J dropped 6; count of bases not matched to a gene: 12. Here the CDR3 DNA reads TGCGCCAGCAGCTTGGGCGGAGCGGTCAGGGGGTCCGAGCAGTACTTC. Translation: CASSLGGAVRGSEQYF. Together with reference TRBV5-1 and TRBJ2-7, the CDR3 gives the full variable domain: KAGVTQTPRYLIKTRGQQVTLSCSPISGHRSVSWYQQTPGQGLQFLFEYFSETQRNKGNFPGRFSGRQFSNSRSEMNVSTLELGDSALYLCASSLGGAVRGSEQYFGPGTRLTVT.

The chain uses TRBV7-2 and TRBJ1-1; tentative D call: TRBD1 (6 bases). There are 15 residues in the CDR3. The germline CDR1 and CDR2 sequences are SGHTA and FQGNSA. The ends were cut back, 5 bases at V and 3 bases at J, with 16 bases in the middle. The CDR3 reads CASSVPRGAHTEAFF. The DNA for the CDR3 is TGTGCCAGCAGCGTGCCCAGGGGAGCGCACACTGAAGCTTTCTTT.

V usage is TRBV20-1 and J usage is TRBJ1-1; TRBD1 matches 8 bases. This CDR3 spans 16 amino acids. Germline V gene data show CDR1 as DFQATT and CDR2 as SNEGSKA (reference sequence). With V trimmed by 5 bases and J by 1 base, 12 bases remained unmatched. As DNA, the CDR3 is TGCAGTGCTGCTACTCCCGGGACAGGTGGGAACACTGAAGCTTTCTTT. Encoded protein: CSAATPGTGGNTEAFF.

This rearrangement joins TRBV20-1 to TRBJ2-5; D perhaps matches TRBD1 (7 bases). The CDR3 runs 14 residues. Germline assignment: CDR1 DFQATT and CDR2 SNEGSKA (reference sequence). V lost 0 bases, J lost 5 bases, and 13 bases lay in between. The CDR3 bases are TGCAGTGCTAGAGATCGACTAGGGGGCGAGACCCAGTACTTC. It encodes CSARDRLGGETQYF.

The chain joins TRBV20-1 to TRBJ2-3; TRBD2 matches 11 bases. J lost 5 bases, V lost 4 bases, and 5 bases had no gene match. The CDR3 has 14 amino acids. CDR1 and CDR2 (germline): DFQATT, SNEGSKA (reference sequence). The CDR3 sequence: CSAILAGGIDTQYF. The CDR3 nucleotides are TGCAGTGCTATCTTAGCGGGGGGGATAGATACGCAGTATTTT.

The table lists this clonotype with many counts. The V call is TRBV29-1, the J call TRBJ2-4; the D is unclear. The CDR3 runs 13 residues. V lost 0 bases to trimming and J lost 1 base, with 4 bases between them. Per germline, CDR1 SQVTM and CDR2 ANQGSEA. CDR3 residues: CSVEDRAKNIQYF. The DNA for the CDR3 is TGCAGCGTTGAAGATCGGGCCAAAAACATTCAGTACTTC.

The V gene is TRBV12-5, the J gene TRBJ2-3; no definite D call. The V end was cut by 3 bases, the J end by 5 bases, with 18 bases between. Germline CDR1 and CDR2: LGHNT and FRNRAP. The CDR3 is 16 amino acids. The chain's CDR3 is CASGFFSTEVVDTQYF. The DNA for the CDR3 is TGTGCTAGTGGTTTTTTCTCTACTGAGGTGGTAGATACGCAGTATTTT.

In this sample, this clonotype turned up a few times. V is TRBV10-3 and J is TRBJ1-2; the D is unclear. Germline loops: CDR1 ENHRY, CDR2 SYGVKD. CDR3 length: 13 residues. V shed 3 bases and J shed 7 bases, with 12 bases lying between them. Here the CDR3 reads CAISDTVTRGYTF. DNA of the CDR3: TGTGCCATCAGTGATACCGTGACCCGTGGCTACACCTTC.

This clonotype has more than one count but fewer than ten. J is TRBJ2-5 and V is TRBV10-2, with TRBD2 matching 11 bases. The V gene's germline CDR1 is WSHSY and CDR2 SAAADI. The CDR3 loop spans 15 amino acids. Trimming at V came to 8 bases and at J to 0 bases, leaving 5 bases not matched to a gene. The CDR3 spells CASRFSGGDQETQYF. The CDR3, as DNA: TGCGCCAGCCGGTTTAGCGGGGGGGACCAAGAGACCCAGTACTTC.

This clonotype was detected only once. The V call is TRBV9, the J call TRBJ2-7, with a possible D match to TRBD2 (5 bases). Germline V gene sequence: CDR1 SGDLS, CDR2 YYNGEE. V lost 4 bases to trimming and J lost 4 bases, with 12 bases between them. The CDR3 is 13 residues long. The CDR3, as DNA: TGTGCCAGCAGCTTGAGGGTGGGGTACGAGCAGTACTTC. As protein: CASSLRVGYEQYF.

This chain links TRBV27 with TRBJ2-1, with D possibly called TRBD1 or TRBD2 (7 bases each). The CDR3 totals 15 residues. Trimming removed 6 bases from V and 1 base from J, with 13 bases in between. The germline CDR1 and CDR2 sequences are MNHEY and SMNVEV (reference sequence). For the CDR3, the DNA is TGTGCCAGCAGCAGGGGGGGCCAGTCCTACAATGAGCAGTTCTTC. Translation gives CASSRGGQSYNEQFF.

The chain's CDR3 is CASSVGGDSIRFF. CDR3 in DNA: TGTGCCAGCAGCGTAGGGGGGGACAGTATAAGGTTCTTC. The V call is TRBV9, the J call TRBJ2-1; D might be TRBD1 (7 bases). V was trimmed by 0 bases and J by 15 bases, leaving 16 bases between them. The V gene's germline CDR1 is SGDLS and CDR2 YYNGEE. The CDR3 is made up of 13 amino acids.

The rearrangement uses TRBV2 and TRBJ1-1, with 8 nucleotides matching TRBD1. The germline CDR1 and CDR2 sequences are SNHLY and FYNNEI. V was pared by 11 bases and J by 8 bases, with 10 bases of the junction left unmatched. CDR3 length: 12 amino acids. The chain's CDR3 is CAYGQGGTEAFF. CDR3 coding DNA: TGTGCCTACGGACAGGGCGGAACCGAAGCTTTCTTT. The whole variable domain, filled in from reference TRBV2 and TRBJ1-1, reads EPEVTQTPSHQVTQMGQEVILRCVPISNHLYFYWYRQILGQKVEFLVSFYNNEISEKSEIFDDQFSVERPDGSNFTLKIRSTKLEDSAMYFCAYGQGGTEAFFGQGTRLTVV.

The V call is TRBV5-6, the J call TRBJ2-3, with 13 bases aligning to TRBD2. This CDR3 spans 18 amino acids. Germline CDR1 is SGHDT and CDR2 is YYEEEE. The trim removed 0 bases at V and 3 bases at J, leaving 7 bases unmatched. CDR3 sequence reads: CASSLGWGTSGKTDTQYF. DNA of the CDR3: TGTGCCAGCAGCTTGGGATGGGGGACTAGCGGGAAAACAGATACGCAGTATTTT.

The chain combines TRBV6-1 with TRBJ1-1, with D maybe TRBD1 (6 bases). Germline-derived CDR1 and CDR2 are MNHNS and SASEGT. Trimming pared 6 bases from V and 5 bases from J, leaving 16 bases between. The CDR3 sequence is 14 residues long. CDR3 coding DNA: TGTGCCAGCAGATGGAGGGGGATAGGGACTGAAGCTTTCTTT. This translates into CASRWRGIGTEAFF.

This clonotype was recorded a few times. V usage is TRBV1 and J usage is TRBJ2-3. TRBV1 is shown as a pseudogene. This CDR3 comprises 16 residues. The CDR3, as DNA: TGCACCAGCAGCCAGTACAGAGAGATAAGCACAGATACGCAGTATTTT. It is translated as CTSSQYREISTDTQYF.